The clone carrying this T cell receptor (beta chain) was found a few times. Its matching antigen is unknown. These data are taken from a study of circulating CD8 cells and anti-PD-1 response in melanoma. Study as a whole: Every 2 weeks, patients got 3 mg/kg nivolumab intravenously. Study-wide results and limits: Expanded sorted subsets were checked for tumor reactivity using peptides.

The QIAseq Immune Repertoire TCR panel built the libraries from about 14 ng of total RNA. TCRdb reprocessed the reads via MiXCR and lists one record per CDR3 protein. The data hold roughly 400 distinct CDR3 sequences, with around 11% observed a single time. Live CD3+CD8+TCRalphabeta+ cells were sorted into four subsets by PD-1 and/or TIGIT. This CDR3 region has 14 residues. The germline V gene has CDR1 DFQATT and CDR2 SNEGSKA (reference sequence). Trimming took 0 bases from V and 7 from J, leaving 13 bases between them. The chain employs TRBV20-1 and TRBJ2-1; maybe TRBD2 (6 bases). This specimen consisted of CD8+ T cells from PBMCs, obtained at baseline or after one month of anti-PD-1 therapy (not recorded which). This TCR was recovered from a human donor with melanoma. In DNA, the CDR3 is TGCAGTGCTAGAGATGACGGGAGCGGAAATGAGCAGTTCTTC. This gives the protein CSARDDGSGNEQFF.